This T cell receptor beta chain is from a study of OX40 agonist ivuxolimab in advanced cancers. About this clone: The antigen remains undetermined.

With 0 bases clipped from V and 1 base from J, the junction kept 6 bases outside the gene matches. The CDR3 is made up of 17 amino acids. Germline lookup yields CDR1 MGHRA and CDR2 YSYEKL. TCRdb keeps only in-frame clones here, not all; method: immunoSEQ multiplex PCR. The data contain nearly 65,000 clones, around 90% of them seen just once; the ten biggest clones take up 4% to 4.5%. Study conclusions and caveats: Expanded clones tended on average to be more numerous among CD8+ T cells than CD4+.

The sequence was obtained from an adult with an advanced solid tumor such as melanoma, head and neck, liver or kidney cancer. Source: CD4+ or CD8+ T cells sorted from blood, taken in a trial of the OX40 agonist ivuxolimab. This chain links TRBV4-1 with TRBJ2-7; TRBD1 matches at 10 bases. This CDR3 reads CASSQEGGQGLSYEQYF. CDR3 nucleotides: TGCGCCAGCAGCCAAGAGGGGGGACAGGGGTTATCCTACGAGCAGTACTTC.